Sequencing of this T cell receptor (beta chain) was carried out in a study of T cells after yellow fever vaccination. This clonotype was seen a handful of times. TCRdb independently ran MiXCR on the 5' RACE reads; one entry per CDR3 protein. The sample has more than 300,000 distinct CDR3 sequences, 3.5% to 4.5% seen once. Source: PBMCs, taken 15 days after the yellow fever booster vaccination. The TCR was taken from a man aged 18 to 29 who received the YFV17D yellow fever vaccine.

CDR3 in amino acids: CASSLEAGRGYTF. The CDR3 DNA is TGTGCCAGCAGCTTAGAAGCAGGGAGAGGCTACACCTTC. The genes are TRBV7-2 and TRBJ1-2, with a weak D call TRBD1 (5 bases). V was clipped by 1 base and J by 8 bases, with 11 bases between them. The CDR3 has 13 residues. CDR1 and CDR2 from the germline V gene are SGHTA and FQGNSA.